This T cell receptor (beta chain) was captured by sequencing in a study of blood T cell repertoires in COVID-19. Turning to the study itself: COVID-19 samples, acute and convalescent, were from the United States, Italy and Spain. Nucleic acid was either cDNA or gDNA, and it came from T cells, B-cell-depleted T cells, or PBMCs.

Clones were sequenced by immunoSEQ multiplex PCR, and TCRdb holds only the in-frame ones, with some missing. The sample includes 200,000 to 300,000 clones, around 86% of them seen just once. In germline, CDR1 is LGHDT, CDR2 YNNKEL (reference sequence). The CDR3 has 14 residues. Between the trimmed V and J ends, which lost 2 bases and 5 bases, there was a span of 12 bases. Seattle researchers signed up patients amid active infection and tracked them longitudinally. Sequenced material: peripheral blood. The receptor was derived from a woman of 80 years or more with COVID-19, enrolled during active disease. The chain has TRBV3-1 (or the pseudogene TRBV3-2) and TRBJ1-1; TRBD1 is a possible D gene (5 bases). The CDR3 DNA follows: TGTGCCAGCAGCCAACCAGGGTCGGATACTGAAGCTTTCTTT. Its translation is CASSQPGSDTEAFF.